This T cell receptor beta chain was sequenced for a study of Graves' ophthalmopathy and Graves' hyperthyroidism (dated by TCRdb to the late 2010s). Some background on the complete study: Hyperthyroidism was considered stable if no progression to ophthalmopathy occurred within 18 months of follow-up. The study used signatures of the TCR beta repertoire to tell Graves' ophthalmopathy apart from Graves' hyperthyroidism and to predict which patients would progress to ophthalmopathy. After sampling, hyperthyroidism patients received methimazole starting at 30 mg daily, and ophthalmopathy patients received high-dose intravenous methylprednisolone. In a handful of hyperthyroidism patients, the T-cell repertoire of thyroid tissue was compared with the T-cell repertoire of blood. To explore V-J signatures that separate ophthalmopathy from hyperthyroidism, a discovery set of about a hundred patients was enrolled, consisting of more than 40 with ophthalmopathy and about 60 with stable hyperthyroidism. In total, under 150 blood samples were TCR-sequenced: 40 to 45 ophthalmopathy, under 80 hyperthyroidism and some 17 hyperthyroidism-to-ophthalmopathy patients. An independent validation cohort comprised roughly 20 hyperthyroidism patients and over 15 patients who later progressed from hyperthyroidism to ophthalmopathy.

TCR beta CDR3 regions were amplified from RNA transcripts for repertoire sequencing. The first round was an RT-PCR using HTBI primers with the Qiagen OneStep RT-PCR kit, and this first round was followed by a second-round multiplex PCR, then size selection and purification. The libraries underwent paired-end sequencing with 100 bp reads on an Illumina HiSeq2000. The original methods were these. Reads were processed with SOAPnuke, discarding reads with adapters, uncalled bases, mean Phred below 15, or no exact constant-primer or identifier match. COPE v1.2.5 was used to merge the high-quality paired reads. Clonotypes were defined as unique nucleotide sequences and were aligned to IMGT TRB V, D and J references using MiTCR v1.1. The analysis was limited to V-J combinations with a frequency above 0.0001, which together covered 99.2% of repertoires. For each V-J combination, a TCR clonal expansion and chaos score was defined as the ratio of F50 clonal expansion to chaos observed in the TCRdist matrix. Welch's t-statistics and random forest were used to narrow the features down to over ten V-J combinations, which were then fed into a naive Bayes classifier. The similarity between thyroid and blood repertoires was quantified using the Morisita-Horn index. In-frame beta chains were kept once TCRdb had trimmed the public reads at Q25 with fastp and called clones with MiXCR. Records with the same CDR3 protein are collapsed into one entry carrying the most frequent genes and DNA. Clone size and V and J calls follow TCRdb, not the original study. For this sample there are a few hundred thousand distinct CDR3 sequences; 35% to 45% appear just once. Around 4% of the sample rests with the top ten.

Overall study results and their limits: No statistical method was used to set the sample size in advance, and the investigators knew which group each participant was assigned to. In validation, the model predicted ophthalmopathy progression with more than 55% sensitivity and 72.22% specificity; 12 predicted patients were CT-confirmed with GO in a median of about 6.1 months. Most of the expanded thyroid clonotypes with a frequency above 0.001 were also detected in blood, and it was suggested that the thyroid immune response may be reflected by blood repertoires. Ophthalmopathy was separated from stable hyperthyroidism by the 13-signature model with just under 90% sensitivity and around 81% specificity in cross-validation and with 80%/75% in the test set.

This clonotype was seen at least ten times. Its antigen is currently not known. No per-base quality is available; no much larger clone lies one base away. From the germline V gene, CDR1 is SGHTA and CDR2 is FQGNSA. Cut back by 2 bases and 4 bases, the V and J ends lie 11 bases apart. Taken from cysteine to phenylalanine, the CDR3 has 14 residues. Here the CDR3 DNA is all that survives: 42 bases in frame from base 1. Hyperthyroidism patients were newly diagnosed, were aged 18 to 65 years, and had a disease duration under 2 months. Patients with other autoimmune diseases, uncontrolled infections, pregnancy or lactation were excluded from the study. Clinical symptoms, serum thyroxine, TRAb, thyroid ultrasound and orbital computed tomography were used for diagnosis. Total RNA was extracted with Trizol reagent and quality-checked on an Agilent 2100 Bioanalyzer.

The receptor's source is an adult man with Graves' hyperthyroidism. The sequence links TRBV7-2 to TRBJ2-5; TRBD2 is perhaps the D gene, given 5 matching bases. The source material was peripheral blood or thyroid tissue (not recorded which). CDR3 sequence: CASSLRVAGETQYF. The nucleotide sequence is TGTGCCAGCAGCTTAAGAGTGGCGGGAGAGACCCAGTACTTC. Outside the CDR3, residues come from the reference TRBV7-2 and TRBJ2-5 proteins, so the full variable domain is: GAGVSQSPSNKVTEKGKDVELRCDPISGHTALYWYRQSLGQGLEFLIYFQGNSAPDKSGLPSDRFSAERTGGSVSTLTIQRTQQEDSAVYLCASSLRVAGETQYFGPGTRLLVL.